This T cell receptor beta chain emerged from a study of vaccination effects on CD4 cells after COVID-19. Background on the study: Convalescent patient samples, from two individuals, date to 16 days and one week before vaccination. General study results and limits: Clones arising from infection and from vaccination showed marked clonal contraction late after vaccination.

ViraFEST expansion of antigen-specific CD4+ T cells with viral peptide pools preceded sequencing. Following culture for approximately ten days, CD4+ T cells were isolated. SARS-CoV-2 infection was confirmed by PCR in the person between March and December 2020. For each well, some 2 million PBMC were cultured with 10 IU/ml IL-2 and about 9.9 ug/ml peptides. Each culture had half its medium swapped for IL-2 medium on days 3 and 7. For this clone: What it recognizes is unknown.

This CDR3 comprises 16 residues. The J segment lost 5 bases and the V segment lost 0 bases, leaving 7 bases of the junction unmatched. CDR1 and CDR2 from the germline V gene are SGHNT and YENEEA. The method was immunoSEQ multiplex PCR; TCRdb's version includes in-frame clones alone and lacks a portion of them. Altogether roughly 70,000 clones are present, 73% being singletons, with the ten largest covering around 5%. V gene TRBV11-3 combines with J gene TRBJ2-1, with 7 bases fitting TRBD1. This sequence originates from a human donor who had a prior SARS-CoV-2 infection. The sequences come from CD4+ T cells from PBMCs cultured with HIV peptides, collected before COVID-19 vaccination. Stated subset: HIV-1 Nef peptide pool negative control/reference culture. This CDR3 reads CASSLDPTGFDNEQFF. DNA of the CDR3: TGTGCCAGCAGCTTAGACCCGACAGGGTTCGACAATGAGCAGTTCTTC.